One and the same sample provided the 32 T cell receptor beta chains below, sequenced in a study of T cell repertoires in ileal Crohn's disease (dated by TCRdb to between 2018 and 2020). Library method: the immunoSEQ multiplex PCR assay. In TCRdb, the immuneACCESS table is reduced to in-frame sequences with V and J assigned. These tables do not hold every clone; where another copy was compared, an unresolved V gene accounts for under half, and the others remain unexplained. Within this sample are some 16,000 clones, with 92% of them counted one time only. Roughly 6.9% of the sample comes from the top ten. The time point label, read with the paper, signifies: inflamed ileum from the surgical specimen. The sequenced sample consisted of ileal tissue. These TCRs come from an adult with Crohn's disease.

The CDR3 sequence is CASSTSTIPDTQYF. The CDR3 nucleotides are TGTGCCAGCAGCACTTCGACTATACCAGATACGCAGTATTTT. J is TRBJ2-3 and V is TRBV11-2, with D perhaps TRBD2 (5 bases). Germline CDR1 is SGHAT and CDR2 is FQNNGV. The CDR3 has 14 residues. Trimming removed 5 bases at V and 4 bases at J, with 13 bases between.

J is TRBJ1-2 and V is TRBV7-3; TRBD1 matches at 9 bases. The CDR3 totals 13 residues. From germline, CDR1 is SGHTA and CDR2 FQGTGA. V lost 5 bases and J lost 4; bases outside the gene matches: 2. The CDR3: CASSEGQGYGYTF. CDR3 bases: TGTGCCAGCAGCGAGGGACAGGGCTATGGCTACACCTTC.

This chain uses TRBV13 with TRBJ1-5, with D possibly TRBD1 on 5 matching bases. Per germline, CDR1 PRHDT and CDR2 FYEKMQ (reference sequence). V was trimmed by 5 bases and J by 7 bases, leaving 15 bases between them. This CDR3 contains 14 residues. The CDR3 DNA sequence: TGTGCCAGCAGCAAGGGGAGGGCGAGCCAGCCCCAGCATTTT. Translated: CASSKGRASQPQHF.

This clone turned up a few times. This chain uses TRBV2 with TRBJ1-2; 9 positions match TRBD1. The V gene's germline CDR1 is SNHLY and CDR2 FYNNEI. Unmatched junction bases numbered 8, after V lost 6 bases and J lost 6 bases. CDR3 size: 14 residues. The CDR3 DNA reads TGTGCCAGCAGCTCCGGGACAGGGAATGATGGCTACACCTTC. It specifies CASSSGTGNDGYTF.

V usage is TRBV7-2 and J usage is TRBJ2-3; TRBD2 matches at 7 bases. The ends lost 4 bases at V and 1 base at J; junction bases unmatched: 8. This CDR3 comprises 16 residues. In germline, CDR1 is SGHTA, CDR2 FQGNSA. The CDR3 protein is CASSSFLGGGTDTQYF. The CDR3 nucleotides read TGTGCCAGCAGCTCCTTTCTTGGGGGGGGCACAGATACGCAGTATTTT.

The gene calls are TRBV29-1 and TRBJ2-7, with a possible D match to TRBD2 (5 bases). Looked up from germline, CDR1 is SQVTM and CDR2 is ANQGSEA. V was cut by 7 bases and J by 4 bases, with 11 bases left in between. The CDR3 loop spans 11 amino acids. The CDR3 DNA reads as TGCAGCGCCCTAAGCGGTTACGAGCAGTACTTC. Protein product: CSALSGYEQYF.

The chain couples TRBV7-9 to TRBJ1-1; no definite D call. V lost 0 bases, J lost 0 bases, and 14 bases lay in between. The CDR3 sequence is 17 residues long. The V gene's germline CDR1 is SEHNR and CDR2 FQNEAQ (reference sequence). The CDR3 DNA sequence: TGTGCCAGCAGCTTAGCGGCGGGTGCCGAGATGAACACTGAAGCTTTCTTT. It encodes CASSLAAGAEMNTEAFF.

V and J are TRBV5-4 and TRBJ2-7, with D uncertain. The CDR3 loop spans 11 amino acids. Trimming shortened V by 4 bases and J by 4 bases, and 6 bases separated the two germline ends. Germline V CDR1 and CDR2: SGHNT, YYREEE (reference sequence). The CDR3 DNA follows: TGTGCCAGCAGCCTTGAATACGAGCAGTACTTC. It specifies CASSLEYEQYF.

The V gene is TRBV7-9, the J gene TRBJ2-1; 8 bases are shared with TRBD1. V was clipped by 5 bases and J by 1 base; unmatched bases: 7. Germline CDR1 reads SEHNR; CDR2 reads FQNEAQ (reference sequence). This CDR3 has 16 amino acids. The CDR3 DNA follows: TGTGCCAGCAGCCGATGGGACAGGCTGTCCTACAATGAGCAGTTCTTC. Its translation is CASSRWDRLSYNEQFF.

This clone was found once. The V call is TRBV7-6, the J call TRBJ2-7; D remains ambiguous. The CDR3 is 14 amino acids. V lost 1 base to trimming and J lost 2 bases, with 9 bases between them. Germline CDR1 SGHVS, CDR2 FNYEAQ. The CDR3 DNA follows: TGTGCCAGCAGCTTAGGGGAAAACGCCTACGAGCAGTACTTC. It codes for CASSLGENAYEQYF.

The chain is built from TRBV4-2 and TRBJ2-3, with TRBD2 identical over 12 bases. The CDR3 contains 16 residues. Trimming took 5 bases from V and 4 from J; bases not matched to a gene: 7. In germline, CDR1 is LGHNA, CDR2 YNFKEQ. CDR3: CASSSRTSGVADTQYF. CDR3 nucleotide sequence: TGTGCCAGCAGCTCTCGGACTAGCGGGGTGGCAGATACGCAGTATTTT.

This chain uses TRBV6-6 with TRBJ1-1; 7 bases align to TRBD1. CDR1 is MNHNY, CDR2 SVGAGI, per germline (reference sequence). Trimming removed 0 bases from V and 10 bases from J; junction bases left unmatched: 11. CDR3 length: 15 residues. The CDR3 DNA reads as TGTGCCAGCAGTTACTCGGGACAGTCCATGAAGGTAGCTTTCTTT. Translating it yields CASSYSGQSMKVAFF.

The V gene is TRBV29-1, the J gene TRBJ2-7; 7 nucleotides match TRBD2. Germline CDR1 reads SQVTM; CDR2 reads ANQGSEA. V trimming: 5 bases; J trimming: 7 bases; junction bases outside the gene matches: 5. The CDR3 contains 11 residues. CDR3 DNA sequence: TGCAGCGTTCGCCGGGACTATGAGCAGTACTTC. Translation gives CSVRRDYEQYF.

The CDR3 nucleotides read TGTGCCAGCCGCGTCGGGACAGGGGTAAGCGAGCAGTACTTC. The encoded protein is CASRVGTGVSEQYF. The rearrangement uses TRBV5-4 and TRBJ2-7; 10 positions match TRBD1. With V trimmed by 7 bases and J by 6 bases, 10 bases remained unmatched. Germline V gene sequence: CDR1 SGHNT, CDR2 YYREEE (reference sequence). The CDR3 is made up of 14 amino acids.

The genes are TRBV5-1 and TRBJ2-7; D is ambiguous. The V end was cut by 7 bases, the J end by 2 bases, with 19 bases between. The CDR3 runs to 15 residues. Germline loops: CDR1 SGHRS, CDR2 YFSETQ. The CDR3, as DNA: TGCGCCAGCTCGGAAAGGAGCACATTCCCCTACGAGCAGTACTTC. This codes for CASSERSTFPYEQYF.

This chain uses TRBV4-3 with TRBJ1-2, with 10 positions matching TRBD1. The junction had 9 bases not matched to a gene; V was cut back by 3 bases and J by 8 bases. The CDR3 loop spans 15 amino acids. Germline-derived CDR1 and CDR2 are LGHNA and YSLEER. Here the CDR3 reads CASSHQRQGARGYTF. The CDR3 DNA is TGCGCCAGCAGCCACCAGAGACAGGGGGCGCGAGGCTACACCTTC.

The chain joins TRBV5-6 to TRBJ2-7, with TRBD1 as a possible D gene (6 bases). Germline V CDR1 and CDR2: SGHDT, YYEEEE. CDR3 length equals 15 residues. V was cut by 1 base and J by 0 bases, with 11 bases left in between. The CDR3 nucleotides read TGTGCCAGCAGCTTGTTTGGACAGAGCTCCTACGAGCAGTACTTC. Translating gives CASSLFGQSSYEQYF.

J is TRBJ1-2 and V is TRBV27, with 10 bases lining up with TRBD1. Trimming removed 1 base from V and 7 bases from J; junction bases left unmatched: 3. The germline V gene has CDR1 MNHEY and CDR2 SMNVEV (reference sequence). This CDR3 contains 14 residues. The CDR3 spells CASSLWDRGSGYTF. The CDR3 nucleotides are TGTGCCAGCAGTTTATGGGACAGGGGTTCTGGCTACACCTTC.

This chain uses TRBV25-1 with TRBJ1-1; D call uncertain. The V end lost 8 bases, the J end lost 5 bases, and 12 bases lay between the germline ends. Germline assignment: CDR1 MGHDK and CDR2 SYGVNS. The CDR3 spans 12 residues. CDR3 in DNA: TGTGCCAGCGCGAGGGAGAAGACTGAAGCTTTCTTT. This translates into CASAREKTEAFF.

The chain has TRBV18 and TRBJ2-7; 8 bases match TRBD1. Germline trimming cut 3 bases from V and 7 bases from J; bases unmatched to any gene: 14. Germline V gene lookup returns CDR1 KGHSH and CDR2 LQKENI. The CDR3 has 16 amino acids. CDR3 coding DNA: TGTGCCAGCTCACCCATGGGTGGACAGGGTCGTGGGGAGCAGTACTTC. Translating it yields CASSPMGGQGRGEQYF.

The V gene is TRBV7-2, the J gene TRBJ2-1; D gene uncertain. V lost 2 bases and J lost 5, with 19 bases in between. Looked up from germline, CDR1 is SGHTA and CDR2 is FQGNSA. The CDR3 is 17 amino acids. CDR3 bases: TGTGCCAGCAGCTTAACAGACTGGGTCCGATCAAACAATGAGCAGTTCTTC. This codes for CASSLTDWVRSNNEQFF. The complete variable domain, with remaining parts taken from reference TRBV7-2 and TRBJ2-1, reads GAGVSQSPSNKVTEKGKDVELRCDPISGHTALYWYRQSLGQGLEFLIYFQGNSAPDKSGLPSDRFSAERTGGSVSTLTIQRTQQEDSAVYLCASSLTDWVRSNNEQFFGPGTRLTVL.

The rearrangement joins TRBV7-3 to TRBJ2-1; the match to TRBD1 covers 7 bases. With 5 bases clipped from V and 4 bases from J, the junction kept 11 bases outside the gene matches. Germline CDR1 reads SGHTA; CDR2 reads FQGTGA. The CDR3 consists of 16 residues. The CDR3 region is CASSIEGQNLYNEQFF. CDR3 DNA sequence: TGTGCCAGCAGCATCGAGGGACAGAACTTATACAATGAGCAGTTCTTC. The whole variable domain, remainder taken from reference TRBV7-3 and TRBJ2-1, is GAGVSQTPSNKVTEKGKYVELRCDPISGHTALYWYRQSLGQGPEFLIYFQGTGAADDSGLPNDRFFAVRPEGSVSTLKIQRTERGDSAVYLCASSIEGQNLYNEQFFGPGTRLTVL.

This chain links TRBV27 with TRBJ2-5, with D maybe TRBD2 (5 bases). The CDR3 runs to 16 residues. Germline V lookup: CDR1 MNHEY, CDR2 SMNVEV (reference sequence). V lost 4 bases to trimming and J lost 0 bases, with 15 bases between them. The CDR3 here is CASSSIMEVYQETQYF. CDR3 coding DNA: TGTGCCAGCAGTTCTATTATGGAGGTATACCAAGAGACCCAGTACTTC.

J is TRBJ1-5 and V is TRBV6-6, with D possibly matching TRBD1 (5 bases). The CDR3 spans 16 residues. In germline, CDR1 is MNHNY, CDR2 SVGAGI (reference sequence). V lost 4 bases, J lost 2 bases, and 15 bases lay in between. The CDR3 protein is CASSSTGLEGNQPQHF. DNA of the CDR3: TGTGCCAGCAGTTCAACAGGTCTGGAGGGCAATCAGCCCCAGCATTTT.

The chain joins TRBV14 to TRBJ2-3; D is undetermined. The germline CDR1 and CDR2 sequences are SGHDN and FVKESK. This CDR3 spans 13 amino acids. V lost 4 bases, J lost 2 bases, and 7 bases lay in between. The CDR3 sequence is CASSLRLTDTQYF. The CDR3 nucleotides are TGTGCCAGCAGCCTACGTCTCACAGATACGCAGTATTTT.

This rearrangement joins TRBV5-1 to TRBJ1-1; D remains unclear. The CDR3 spans 14 residues. Germline CDR1 reads SGHRS; CDR2 reads YFSETQ. The V end was cut by 5 bases, the J end by 4 bases, with 15 bases between. CDR3 residues: CASRHTEMRTEAFF. Written as DNA, the CDR3 is TGCGCCAGCAGGCATACAGAGATGCGCACTGAAGCTTTCTTT.

This clone appeared a single time. The chain links TRBV7-2 to TRBJ2-3; tentative D call: TRBD1 (6 bases). Trimming stripped 2 bases from V and 0 bases from J, with 12 bases between. The CDR3 runs 16 residues. Germline CDR1 and CDR2: SGHTA and FQGNSA. The CDR3 is CASSLMPGQSTDTQYF. The CDR3 DNA is TGTGCCAGCAGCTTAATGCCGGGACAAAGCACAGATACGCAGTATTTT.

The DNA of the CDR3 is TGTGCCAGCCCTAAGGGGACGGGTGAGACCCAGTACTTC. The encoded protein is CASPKGTGETQYF. This sequence joins TRBV2 and TRBJ2-5, with D perhaps given as TRBD1 or TRBD2 (5 bases each). This CDR3 region has 13 residues. Germline CDR1 SNHLY, CDR2 FYNNEI. Trimming cost V 8 bases and J 5 bases, with 15 bases left between them.

As to this clone: At one of its ends the junction is not consistent with the germline gene, which may arise from a read error. The chain carries TRBV2 and TRBJ1-4, with TRBD1 matching over 8 bases. Germline loops: CDR1 SNHLY, CDR2 FYNNEI. The CDR3 is 14 amino acids. CDR3 in DNA: TGTGCCAGCGGACCAGGGGGCACTAGTGAAAAACTGTTTTTT. Its translation: CASGPGGTSEKLFF.

The rearrangement links TRBV9 to TRBJ2-2, with 8 positions matching TRBD1. V shed 2 bases, J shed 6 bases, and the junction held 6 bases outside the gene matches. This CDR3 has 15 residues. Looked up from germline, CDR1 is SGDLS and CDR2 is YYNGEE. CDR3 sequence (DNA): TGTGCCAGCAGCGTGGGACAGGCCGGGTCCGGGGAGCTGTTTTTT. Its protein is CASSVGQAGSGELFF. The full variable domain, rest sourced from reference TRBV9 and TRBJ2-2, is DSGVTQTPKHLITATGQRVTLRCSPRSGDLSVYWYQQSLDQGLQFLIQYYNGEERAKGNILERFSAQQFPDLHSELNLSSLELGDSALYFCASSVGQAGSGELFFGEGSRLTVL.

V and J are TRBV6-6 and TRBJ2-7, with 9 bases fitting TRBD1. The CDR3 loop spans 15 amino acids. Germline-derived CDR1 and CDR2 are MNHNY and SVGAGI (reference sequence). V lost 8 bases to trimming and J lost 0 bases; unmatched junction nucleotides: 8. Written as DNA, the CDR3 is TGTGCCAGCGCTAAGGGGACAGGGAGCTCCTACGAGCAGTACTTC. This encodes CASAKGTGSSYEQYF.

The chain couples TRBV19 to TRBJ1-1, with a tentative D call TRBD1 (5 bases). Germline assignment: CDR1 LNHDA and CDR2 SQIVND (reference sequence). This CDR3 has 13 amino acids. Deletions cut 7 bases from V and 1 base from J, with 10 bases between. The CDR3, as DNA: TGTGCCAGTATTCAGGGTGGGAACACTGAAGCTTTCTTT. It yields the protein CASIQGGNTEAFF.